Listed below are T cell receptor beta chains from one sample, sequenced in a study of circulating and synovial CD4+ cells in juvenile arthritis. Generated by immunoSEQ multiplex PCR, the TCRdb table keeps only in-frame clones and is missing some. Of fewer than 35,000 clones in the sample, 95% to 96% were seen once. The sample consisted of CD4+ T cells from blood. Receptors originate from a human donor with juvenile idiopathic arthritis. Each CDR3 is given with its conserved first and last residue. A D gene is named only where the DNA matches it firmly. Only part of the rows carry a size: once, few, many, or a class if the clone is expanded.

D gene: NA; V gene: TRBV5-4; clone size: NA; J gene: TRBJ2-5; CDR3 protein: CASSSTAGTQYF; CDR3 DNA: TGTGCCAGCAGCTCAACCGCGGGGACCCAGTACTTC
D gene: NA; V gene: TRBV7-6; clone size: few; J gene: TRBJ1-3; CDR3 protein: CASSPLLQDKGNTIYF; CDR3 DNA: TGTGCCAGCAGCCCATTATTGCAGGACAAGGGAAACACCATATATTTT
D gene: NA; V gene: TRBV28; clone size: NA; J gene: TRBJ2-7; CDR3 protein: CASTPRGYEQYF; CDR3 DNA: TGTGCCAGCACACCACGGGGCTACGAGCAGTACTTC
D gene: NA; V gene: TRBV19; clone size: NA; J gene: TRBJ2-5; CDR3 protein: CASSSSGTGETQYF; CDR3 DNA: TGTGCCAGTAGTAGTTCCGGAACAGGGGAGACCCAGTACTTC
D gene: TRBD1; V gene: TRBV5-1; clone size: NA; J gene: TRBJ2-3; CDR3 protein: CASRLQGVYTDTQYF; CDR3 DNA: TGCGCCAGCCGACTCCAGGGGGTTTACACAGATACGCAGTATTTT
D gene: NA; V gene: TRBV4-2; clone size: NA; J gene: TRBJ2-2; CDR3 protein: CASSLRATANTGELFF; CDR3 DNA: TGTGCCAGCAGCCTCCGAGCGACCGCGAACACCGGGGAGCTGTTTTTT
D gene: NA; V gene: TRBV5-3; clone size: NA; J gene: TRBJ2-5; CDR3 protein: CARSWTRTRETQYF; CDR3 DNA: TGTGCCAGAAGCTGGACACGTACACGAGAGACCCAGTACTTC
D gene: NA; V gene: TRBV25-1; clone size: NA; J gene: TRBJ2-7; CDR3 protein: CASRPSEDFSYEQYF; CDR3 DNA: TGTGCCAGCAGACCATCGGAGGACTTCTCCTACGAGCAGTACTTC
D gene: TRBD1; V gene: TRBV7-2; clone size: NA; J gene: TRBJ2-5; CDR3 protein: CASSPDRGREETQYF; CDR3 DNA: TGTGCCAGCAGCCCAGACAGGGGGCGGGAAGAGACCCAGTACTTC
D gene: TRBD1; V gene: TRBV18; clone size: once; J gene: TRBJ1-6; CDR3 protein: CASSPVTGGDNSPLHF; CDR3 DNA: TGTGCCAGCTCACCAGTTACAGGGGGCGATAATTCACCCCTCCACTTT
D gene: TRBD1; V gene: TRBV29-1; clone size: NA; J gene: TRBJ1-2; CDR3 protein: CSVDRERGGYTF; CDR3 DNA: TGCAGCGTGGACAGGGAAAGAGGTGGCTACACCTTC
D gene: NA; V gene: TRBV2; clone size: once; J gene: TRBJ2-5; CDR3 protein: CASRTGLQETQYF; CDR3 DNA: TGTGCCAGCAGGACAGGTCTCCAAGAGACCCAGTACTTC
D gene: TRBD1; V gene: TRBV28; clone size: NA; J gene: TRBJ1-5; CDR3 protein: CASSQGQGARVRQPQHF; CDR3 DNA: TGTGCCAGCAGCCAAGGGCAGGGGGCAAGAGTGCGTCAGCCCCAGCATTTT
D gene: TRBD2; V gene: TRBV9; clone size: once; J gene: TRBJ2-7; CDR3 protein: CASSVGSSGSREQYF; CDR3 DNA: TGTGCCAGCAGCGTAGGCTCTAGCGGGAGTCGCGAGCAGTACTTC
D gene: TRBD1; V gene: TRBV4-1; clone size: NA; J gene: TRBJ2-7; CDR3 protein: CASSQTGGYEQYF; CDR3 DNA: TGCGCCAGCAGCCAAACAGGGGGCTACGAGCAGTACTTC
D gene: NA; V gene: TRBV14; clone size: NA; J gene: TRBJ1-2; CDR3 protein: CASSPDTNYGYTF; CDR3 DNA: TGTGCCAGCAGCCCGGACACTAACTATGGCTACACCTTC
D gene: TRBD1; V gene: TRBV9; clone size: NA; J gene: TRBJ2-1; CDR3 protein: CASSSPNRDRVNNEQFF; CDR3 DNA: TGTGCCAGCAGCTCTCCCAACCGGGACAGGGTCAACAATGAGCAGTTCTTC
D gene: NA; V gene: TRBV7-2; clone size: NA; J gene: TRBJ2-4; CDR3 protein: CASSLEQRSAKNIQYF; CDR3 DNA: TGTGCCAGCAGCTTAGAGCAGCGGTCAGCCAAAAACATTCAGTACTTC
D gene: TRBD2; V gene: TRBV4-3; clone size: NA; J gene: TRBJ2-2; CDR3 protein: CASSQDSLAGTNTGELFF; CDR3 DNA: TGCGCCAGCAGCCAAGATAGCCTAGCGGGGACGAACACCGGGGAGCTGTTTTTT
D gene: NA; V gene: TRBV19; clone size: NA; J gene: TRBJ1-5; CDR3 protein: CASSIYDSAVGQPQHF; CDR3 DNA: TGTGCCAGTAGTATATACGACAGCGCCGTGGGTCAGCCCCAGCATTTT
D gene: NA; V gene: TRBV5-4; clone size: NA; J gene: TRBJ1-1; CDR3 protein: CASSLGGAAGMNTEAFF; CDR3 DNA: TGTGCCAGCAGCTTGGGGGGGGCAGCGGGAATGAACACTGAAGCTTTCTTT
D gene: NA; V gene: TRBV5-6; clone size: NA; J gene: TRBJ1-5; CDR3 protein: CASSAWGGNQPQHF; CDR3 DNA: TGTGCCAGCAGCGCCTGGGGGGGCAATCAGCCCCAGCATTTT
D gene: NA; V gene: TRBV9; clone size: once; J gene: TRBJ1-3; CDR3 protein: CASSVGADSGNTIYF; CDR3 DNA: TGTGCCAGCAGCGTAGGGGCAGACTCTGGAAACACCATATATTTT
D gene: NA; V gene: TRBV14; clone size: NA; J gene: TRBJ1-1; CDR3 protein: CASSQAVSGNTEAFF; CDR3 DNA: TGTGCCAGCAGCCAAGCGGTGTCGGGGAACACTGAAGCTTTCTTT
D gene: TRBD2; V gene: TRBV4-2; clone size: NA; J gene: TRBJ2-5; CDR3 protein: CASSQESGGGRETQYF; CDR3 DNA: TGTGCCAGCAGCCAAGAGAGCGGGGGGGGCCGAGAGACCCAGTACTTC
D gene: NA; V gene: TRBV7-3; clone size: NA; J gene: TRBJ1-1; CDR3 protein: CASSPQSDSTNTEAFF; CDR3 DNA: TGTGCCAGCAGCCCCCAGTCGGACAGCACGAACACTGAAGCTTTCTTT
D gene: NA; V gene: TRBV30; clone size: once; J gene: TRBJ2-7; CDR3 protein: CAWSVRGHSSYEQYF; CDR3 DNA: TGTGCCTGGAGTGTAAGGGGCCATTCCTCCTACGAGCAGTACTTC
D gene: NA; V gene: TRBV7-2; clone size: NA; J gene: TRBJ2-2; CDR3 protein: CASSSNGHVITGELFF; CDR3 DNA: TGTGCCAGCAGCTCCAACGGACACGTTATCACCGGGGAGCTGTTTTTT
D gene: TRBD1; V gene: TRBV5-5; clone size: NA; J gene: TRBJ1-2; CDR3 protein: CASSPWGTGNYGYTF; CDR3 DNA: TGTGCCAGCAGCCCATGGGGGACAGGAAACTATGGCTACACCTTC
D gene: TRBD2; V gene: TRBV28; clone size: few; J gene: TRBJ2-3; CDR3 protein: CASSSSLSIAGDTDTQYF; CDR3 DNA: TGTGCCAGCAGTTCGTCCCTTTCTATAGCGGGGGACACAGATACGCAGTATTTT
D gene: NA; V gene: TRBV5-1; clone size: NA; J gene: TRBJ2-2; CDR3 protein: CASEGGPDTGELFF; CDR3 DNA: TGCGCCAGCGAGGGGGGGCCAGACACCGGGGAGCTGTTTTTT
D gene: TRBD1; V gene: TRBV5-1; clone size: few; J gene: TRBJ1-3; CDR3 protein: CASSPGTAGNTIYF; CDR3 DNA: TGCGCCAGCAGTCCCGGGACAGCGGGAAACACCATATATTTT
D gene: TRBD2; V gene: TRBV6-1; clone size: NA; J gene: TRBJ2-7; CDR3 protein: CASSEAWVTSGIQVF; CDR3 DNA: TGTGCCAGCAGTGAAGCGTGGGTGACTAGCGGGATCCAGGTCTTC
D gene: NA; V gene: TRBV7-9; clone size: NA; J gene: TRBJ1-2; CDR3 protein: CASSPLPDTYGYTF; CDR3 DNA: TGTGCCAGCAGCCCACTCCCGGACACCTATGGCTACACCTTC
D gene: TRBD1; V gene: TRBV11-2; clone size: NA; J gene: TRBJ1-2; CDR3 protein: CATSGTAPFYGYTF; CDR3 DNA: TGTGCCACAAGTGGGACAGCGCCTTTCTATGGCTACACCTTC
D gene: TRBD1; V gene: TRBV6-5; clone size: NA; J gene: TRBJ2-6; CDR3 protein: CASSYWTGTGANVLTF; CDR3 DNA: TGTGCCAGCAGTTACTGGACAGGGACTGGGGCCAACGTCCTGACTTTC
D gene: NA; V gene: TRBV7-9; clone size: NA; J gene: TRBJ2-2; CDR3 protein: CASSLFPSIGTGELFF; CDR3 DNA: TGTGCCAGCAGCTTATTCCCTAGTATCGGTACCGGGGAGCTGTTTTTT
D gene: NA; V gene: TRBV28; clone size: NA; J gene: TRBJ2-2; CDR3 protein: CASSRLGNTGELFF; CDR3 DNA: TGTGCCAGCAGCCGACTAGGGAACACCGGGGAGCTGTTTTTT
D gene: TRBD1; V gene: TRBV7-9; clone size: NA; J gene: TRBJ1-2; CDR3 protein: CASSRDSVPYGYTF; CDR3 DNA: TGTGCCAGCAGCCGGGACAGCGTACCCTATGGCTACACCTTC
D gene: TRBD1; V gene: TRBV28; clone size: NA; J gene: TRBJ1-4; CDR3 protein: CASRGTGGGTNEKLFF; CDR3 DNA: TGTGCCAGCAGGGGCACAGGGGGCGGGACTAATGAAAAACTGTTTTTT
D gene: NA; V gene: TRBV7-9; clone size: NA; J gene: TRBJ2-5; CDR3 protein: CASTPRIAETQYF; CDR3 DNA: TGTGCCAGCACCCCAAGGATAGCTGAGACCCAGTACTTC
D gene: NA; V gene: TRBV9; clone size: NA; J gene: TRBJ2-7; CDR3 protein: CASTSPETDTYEQYF; CDR3 DNA: TGTGCCAGCACCTCCCCGGAGACGGACACCTACGAGCAGTACTTC
D gene: NA; V gene: TRBV6-5; clone size: NA; J gene: TRBJ1-5; CDR3 protein: CASSPDRQDHPQHF; CDR3 DNA: TGTGCCAGCAGCCCCGACAGGCAGGATCATCCCCAGCATTTT
D gene: NA; V gene: TRBV19; clone size: NA; J gene: TRBJ1-6; CDR3 protein: CASWGRSDNSPLHF; CDR3 DNA: TGTGCCAGTTGGGGCCGATCGGATAATTCACCCCTCCACTTT
D gene: TRBD2; V gene: TRBV11-3; clone size: NA; J gene: TRBJ2-3; CDR3 protein: CASSLGGGGASDTQYF; CDR3 DNA: TGTGCCAGCAGCTTAGGAGGCGGGGGGGCCTCAGATACGCAGTATTTT
D gene: TRBD1; V gene: TRBV7-3; clone size: NA; J gene: TRBJ2-1; CDR3 protein: CASSLNGPTGVGIDEQFF; CDR3 DNA: TGTGCCAGCAGCTTAAATGGGCCCACAGGGGTGGGTATCGATGAGCAGTTCTTC
D gene: NA; V gene: TRBV5-1; clone size: NA; J gene: TRBJ2-4; CDR3 protein: CASSVNLQGDIQYF; CDR3 DNA: TGCGCCAGCAGCGTGAACCTACAGGGTGACATTCAGTACTTC
D gene: TRBD1; V gene: TRBV2; clone size: NA; J gene: TRBJ2-1; CDR3 protein: CASSFSPGQGGEQFF; CDR3 DNA: TGTGCCAGCAGTTTTTCTCCGGGACAGGGAGGTGAGCAGTTCTTC
D gene: TRBD2; V gene: TRBV9; clone size: NA; J gene: TRBJ2-1; CDR3 protein: CASSVDGGTSLYNEQFF; CDR3 DNA: TGTGCCAGCAGCGTAGACGGGGGGACTAGCCTGTACAATGAGCAGTTCTTC
D gene: TRBD2; V gene: TRBV30; clone size: once; J gene: TRBJ2-7; CDR3 protein: CAWSQTGTRYYEQYF; CDR3 DNA: TGTGCCTGGAGCCAAACCGGGACTAGGTACTACGAGCAGTACTTC
D gene: NA; V gene: TRBV5-1; clone size: NA; J gene: TRBJ1-1; CDR3 protein: CASSPTVSLMNTEAFF; CDR3 DNA: TGCGCCAGCAGCCCGACAGTCTCACTAATGAACACTGAAGCTTTCTTT
D gene: TRBD2; V gene: TRBV2; clone size: once; J gene: TRBJ2-1; CDR3 protein: CASSGGGGEQFF; CDR3 DNA: TGTGCCAGCAGTGGCGGGGGGGGCGAGCAGTTCTTC
D gene: NA; V gene: TRBV5-1; clone size: NA; J gene: TRBJ2-7; CDR3 protein: CASSASGFQPPYEQYF; CDR3 DNA: TGCGCCAGCAGCGCCTCGGGATTTCAGCCACCCTACGAGCAGTACTTC
D gene: TRBD2; V gene: TRBV2; clone size: NA; J gene: TRBJ2-7; CDR3 protein: CASSEATSALRYEQYF; CDR3 DNA: TGTGCCAGCAGTGAAGCGACTAGCGCCCTGAGGTACGAGCAGTACTTC
D gene: NA; V gene: TRBV9; clone size: once; J gene: TRBJ1-2; CDR3 protein: CASSGGVSPWGYTF; CDR3 DNA: TGTGCCAGCAGCGGGGGGGTGTCTCCGTGGGGCTACACCTTC
D gene: NA; V gene: TRBV19; clone size: once; J gene: TRBJ2-3; CDR3 protein: CASSKTISSTDTQYF; CDR3 DNA: TGTGCCAGTAGCAAGACAATTTCTAGCACAGATACGCAGTATTTT
D gene: TRBD2; V gene: TRBV5-1; clone size: NA; J gene: TRBJ2-3; CDR3 protein: CASSGGGLSTDTQYF; CDR3 DNA: TGCGCCAGCAGTGGCGGGGGGTTATCCACAGATACGCAGTATTTT